Listed below are T cell receptor beta chains from one sample, sequenced in a study of blood T cells in healthy people across ages. TCRdb used MiXCR to reprocess the 5' RACE reads, holding one entry per CDR3 protein. The repertoire includes approximately 1.5 million distinct CDR3 sequences, roughly a third of them detected once, and roughly 12% sits in the top ten. Material: blood. These receptors were taken from a woman aged 25 to 39 in good health. Both conserved end residues are part of each CDR3. D genes are given only for firm matches. Clone size is shown for a subset of rows, as once, few, many or a class of expanded clone.

>-|TRBJ2-5|TRBV7-9|-
CASIGGAKQETQYF
TGTGCCAGCATCGGGGGAGCAAAGCAAGAGACCCAGTACTTC
>TRBD1|TRBJ1-2|TRBV20-1|-
CSAMASGTGGYGYTF
TGCAGTGCTATGGCCTCCGGGACAGGGGGCTATGGCTACACCTTC
>-|TRBJ2-5|TRBV11-1|-
CASSPGGLLTAQETQYF
TGTGCCAGCAGCCCCGGGGGCCTGCTAACGGCTCAAGAGACCCAGTACTTC
>-|TRBJ2-1|TRBV2|-
CASKGSYNEQFF
TGTGCCAGCAAAGGATCTTACAATGAGCAGTTCTTC
>-|TRBJ2-1|TRBV5-1|few
CASSLGRGGGYNEQFF
TGCGCCAGCAGCTTGGGGCGGGGTGGGGGATACAATGAGCAGTTCTTC
>TRBD1|TRBJ1-2|TRBV6-2/TRBV6-3|-
CASANPGQGRGYTF
TGTGCCAGCGCCAATCCGGGACAGGGTAGGGGCTACACCTTC
>-|TRBJ1-1|TRBV27|-
CASSNRAMNTEAFF
TGTGCCAGCAGTAACCGGGCCATGAACACTGAAGCTTTCTTT
>-|TRBJ2-7|TRBV18|-
CASSPGPGQYEQYF
TGTGCCAGCTCACCGGGTCCGGGACAATACGAGCAGTACTTC
>-|TRBJ1-1|TRBV6-6|few
CASSDRFSTEAFF
TGTGCCAGCAGTGACAGGTTTAGCACTGAAGCTTTCTTT
>-|TRBJ1-1|TRBV7-9|few
CASSPSLDTEAFF
TGTGCCAGCAGCCCCAGTTTGGACACTGAAGCTTTCTTT
>-|TRBJ2-7|TRBV7-2|many
CASSPTHGSVHEQYF
TGTGCCAGCAGCCCTACACACGGGAGCGTACACGAGCAGTACTTC
>TRBD1|TRBJ1-5|TRBV28|-
CASSFGDTIGTGPQHF
TGTGCCAGCAGTTTTGGTGATACTATCGGGACAGGGCCCCAGCATTTT
>-|TRBJ1-5|TRBV20-1|few
CSALPSSGTSNQPQHF
TGCAGTGCCCTCCCAAGTTCGGGGACCAGCAATCAGCCCCAGCATTTT
>TRBD2|TRBJ2-3|TRBV6-2/TRBV6-3|-
CASSTKVVQARRREGRDTQYF
TGTGCCAGCAGTACCAAGGTTGTACAGGCCCGTCGGCGGGAGGGGAGGGATACGCAGTATTTT
>-|TRBJ2-1|TRBV2|-
CASSKGRGWFDEQFF
TGTGCCAGCAGTAAGGGACGGGGCTGGTTCGATGAGCAGTTCTTC
>-|TRBJ2-1|TRBV5-6|-
CASSGAREGGSYNEQFF
TGTGCCAGCAGTGGGGCGAGGGAGGGGGGCTCCTACAATGAGCAGTTCTTC
>-|TRBJ2-2|TRBV2|-
CASSTGQSTGELFF
TGTGCCAGCAGTACGGGACAAAGCACCGGGGAGCTGTTTTTT
>TRBD2|TRBJ2-1|TRBV20-1|-
CSALPGSRRGRGGSYNEQFF
TGCAGTGCCCTCCCGGGGTCCCGGAGGGGGCGGGGGGGATCCTACAATGAGCAGTTCTTC
>TRBD1|TRBJ2-2|TRBV6-6|once
CASSYTGGSNTGERFF
TGTGCCAGCAGCTATACAGGGGGCTCGAACACCGGGGAGCGGTTTTTT
>-|TRBJ2-7|TRBV5-5|few
CASSFPVDLTSYEQYF
TGTGCCAGCAGTTTTCCTGTGGACCTTACCTCCTACGAGCAGTACTTC
>-|TRBJ1-5|TRBV6-6|once
CASANRASNQPQHF
TGTGCCAGCGCGAACAGGGCTAGCAATCAGCCCCAGCATTTT
>-|TRBJ2-3|TRBV9|-
CASGREFGTDTQYF
TGTGCCAGCGGTAGGGAATTCGGCACAGATACGCAGTATTTT
>-|TRBJ1-1|TRBV7-9|-
CASSPGFGAFF
TGTGCCAGCAGTCCAGGGTTTGGCGCTTTCTTT
>-|TRBJ1-6|TRBV4-1|-
CASSQGIAANSPLHF
TGCGCCAGCAGCCAAGGGATCGCTGCAAATTCACCCCTCCACTTT
>-|TRBJ2-3|TRBV7-9|few
CASSSRGGPSTDTQYF
TGTGCCAGCAGCTCCCGTGGCGGGCCTAGCACAGATACGCAGTATTTT
>-|TRBJ2-7|TRBV5-1|-
CASSLAAQRQYEQYF
TGCGCCAGCAGCTTGGCCGCACAGAGACAATACGAGCAGTACTTC
>TRBD1|TRBJ2-1|TRBV7-2|many
CASSPTGGNEQFF
TGTGCCAGCAGTCCTACAGGGGGCAATGAGCAGTTCTTC
>-|TRBJ2-7|TRBV6-6|-
CASSWRVAYEQYF
TGTGCCAGCAGCTGGAGAGTCGCCTACGAGCAGTACTTC
>TRBD1|TRBJ2-7|TRBV6-2/TRBV6-3|few
CASSNGQGPTYEQYF
TGTGCCAGCAGTAACGGACAGGGCCCCACCTACGAGCAGTACTTC
>-|TRBJ2-1|TRBV5-1|-
CASSSSSGGVGNEQFF
TGCGCCAGCAGCTCCTCCTCCGGGGGAGTAGGCAATGAGCAGTTCTTC
>-|TRBJ2-7|TRBV20-1|many
CSARALRGSSYEQYF
TGCAGTGCTAGAGCCCTACGGGGAAGCTCCTACGAGCAGTACTTC
>-|TRBJ2-7|TRBV5-1|few
CASSPGLIHEQYF
TGCGCCAGCAGCCCCGGACTAATCCACGAGCAGTACTTC
>-|TRBJ1-5|TRBV15|-
CATSRDLLGGSAQHF
TGTGCCACCAGCAGAGATCTTTTGGGGGGCTCGGCCCAGCATTTT
>TRBD1|TRBJ1-5|TRBV5-5|many
CASSLGGTGSNQPQHF
TGTGCCAGCAGCTTGGGTGGGACAGGGAGTAATCAGCCCCAGCATTTT
>-|TRBJ2-3|TRBV30|-
CAWSSWGNTQYF
TGTGCCTGGAGTTCTTGGGGGAATACGCAGTATTTT
>TRBD2|TRBJ2-1|TRBV20-1|-
CSAGPGTSDRNEQFF
TGCAGTGCCGGCCCCGGGACTAGCGATAGGAATGAGCAGTTCTTC
>-|TRBJ1-1|TRBV9|-
CASSPHTEGTEAFF
TGTGCCAGCAGCCCCCACACAGAGGGCACTGAAGCTTTCTTT
>TRBD1|TRBJ2-2|TRBV27|-
CASSLFKGQGAGELFF
TGTGCCAGCAGTTTATTTAAGGGACAGGGGGCCGGGGAGCTGTTTTTT
>-|TRBJ1-1|TRBV28|-
CASSTALEAFF
TGTGCCAGCAGCACGGCGCTTGAAGCTTTCTTT
>TRBD2|TRBJ2-3|TRBV11-2|many
CASSLSPSGGTDTQYF
TGTGCCAGCAGCTTAAGTCCTAGCGGGGGAACAGATACGCAGTATTTT
>-|TRBJ2-7|TRBV7-2|-
CASSSGTQEMERYF
TGTGCCAGCAGCTCCGGGACACAAGAGATGGAGCGGTACTTC
>-|TRBJ2-1|TRBV7-2|-
CASSAAPTGSSHNEQFF
TGTGCCAGCAGCGCCGCCCCGACGGGTAGCTCCCACAATGAGCAGTTCTTC
>TRBD1|TRBJ1-2|TRBV3-1|few
CASSQGTGRLYGYTF
TGTGCCAGCAGCCAAGGGACAGGCCGACTTTATGGCTACACCTTC
>-|TRBJ1-5|TRBV4-1|few
CASSQDGGTNQPQHF
TGCGCCAGCAGCCAAGATGGGGGTACCAATCAGCCCCAGCATTTT
>-|TRBJ2-3|TRBV6-2/TRBV6-3|-
CASSYSWTGADTQYF
TGTGCCAGCAGTTACTCCTGGACCGGGGCAGATACGCAGTATTTT
>-|TRBJ2-1|TRBV5-1|-
CASSLGRDHEQFF
TGCGCCAGCAGCTTGGGTCGGGACCATGAGCAGTTCTTC
>-|TRBJ2-2|TRBV29-1|-
CSVVRGNTGELFF
TGCAGCGTTGTGCGAGGGAACACCGGGGAGCTGTTTTTT
>-|TRBJ2-3|TRBV6-1|few
CASREPPVSTQYF
TGTGCCAGCAGGGAACCTCCGGTATCAACGCAGTATTTT
>TRBD2|TRBJ2-1|TRBV20-1|-
CSARAGLGAGVPNEQFF
TGCAGTGCTAGAGCTGGATTAGGAGCGGGAGTTCCGAATGAGCAGTTCTTC
>-|TRBJ2-5|TRBV27|few
CASQTRVEKETQYF
TGTGCCAGCCAGACTAGAGTGGAAAAAGAGACCCAGTACTTC
>-|TRBJ2-3|TRBV21-1|-
CASSAGAPSGRIADTQYF
TGTGCCAGCAGCGCGGGGGCCCCTAGCGGGAGAATAGCAGATACGCAGTATTTT